Listed below are T cell receptor beta chains from one sample, sequenced in a study of cytomegalovirus exposure and HLA in healthy donors. TCRdb's table, derived via immunoSEQ multiplex PCR, lists solely in-frame clones and lacks some. Of around 160,000 clones in the sample, 68% are singletons; the top ten hold about 1.3%. The specimen was PBMCs. Source of these receptors: a man in his fifties in good health and CMV-seronegative. Both conserved end residues are part of each CDR3. Fields, in order: clone size, V gene, J gene, D gene, CDR3 DNA, CDR3 protein. A D gene is named only where the DNA matches it firmly. Clone size, where shown, is once, few, many, or a class for clones that have expanded.

size: .; V: TRBV10-3; J: TRBJ2-7; D: TRBD2; DNA: TGTGCCATCAGCGGGGGGACTGGGACCTACGAGCAGTACTTC; CDR3: CAISGGTGTYEQYF
size: .; V: TRBV7-2; J: TRBJ1-2; D: .; DNA: TGTGCCAGCAGCTTAGGGATAGGGGCCTACTATGGCTACACCTTC; CDR3: CASSLGIGAYYGYTF
size: .; V: TRBV5-1; J: TRBJ2-1; D: .; DNA: TGCGCCAGCAGCTTGATTTCAGGGGACAATGAGCAGTTCTTC; CDR3: CASSLISGDNEQFF
size: .; V: TRBV7-6; J: TRBJ1-5; D: TRBD1; DNA: TGTGCCAGCAGCCTACAGGGGAATCAGCCCCAGCATTTT; CDR3: CASSLQGNQPQHF
size: .; V: TRBV27; J: TRBJ1-2; D: .; DNA: TGTGCCAGCAGTCCAGCAGACTACTATGGCTACACCTTC; CDR3: CASSPADYYGYTF
size: .; V: TRBV19; J: TRBJ2-7; D: TRBD1; DNA: TGTGCCAGTAGTAGGGGACAGGGGAATTACGAGCAGTACTTC; CDR3: CASSRGQGNYEQYF
size: .; V: TRBV5-4; J: TRBJ2-1; D: TRBD2; DNA: TGTGCCAGCAGCTTGGGGACTAGCCCTGAGCAGTTCTTC; CDR3: CASSLGTSPEQFF
size: .; V: TRBV6-1; J: TRBJ2-7; D: TRBD1; DNA: TGTGCCAGCACTGTCTCCGGGACAGGGGTTTACGAGCAGTACTTC; CDR3: CASTVSGTGVYEQYF
size: .; V: TRBV19; J: TRBJ2-2; D: .; DNA: TGTGCCAGTACCCTAGGACTCGCGAACACCGGGGAGCTGTTTTTT; CDR3: CASTLGLANTGELFF
size: .; V: TRBV6-5; J: TRBJ1-2; D: .; DNA: TGTGCCAGCAGTCCTCAGAACTATGGCTACACCTTC; CDR3: CASSPQNYGYTF
size: once; V: TRBV29-1; J: TRBJ2-7; D: TRBD1; DNA: TGCAGCGTAGAAAACCGGGACAGGGGCGAGCAGTACTTC; CDR3: CSVENRDRGEQYF
size: .; V: TRBV6-6; J: TRBJ2-5; D: .; DNA: TGTGCCAGCAGATGGGGGGGGGCCGGGCAAGAGACCCAGTACTTC; CDR3: CASRWGGAGQETQYF
size: .; V: TRBV14; J: TRBJ1-4; D: .; DNA: TGTGCCAGCAGCCAAGAGCGACTACTCCCTGAAAAACTGTTTTTT; CDR3: CASSQERLLPEKLFF
size: .; V: TRBV11-2; J: TRBJ1-4; D: TRBD1; DNA: TGTGCCAGCAGCTTGGACAGGGGCACTAATGAAAAACTGTTTTTT; CDR3: CASSLDRGTNEKLFF
size: .; V: TRBV5-1; J: TRBJ2-1; D: TRBD2; DNA: TGCGCCAGCAGCACCGGACTAGCGGGGAGTACCAATGAGCAGTTCTTC; CDR3: CASSTGLAGSTNEQFF
size: .; V: TRBV6-1; J: TRBJ1-4; D: .; DNA: TGTGCCAGCAGTGAAGCGCTTCGAGCGGCCCCAACTAATGAAAAACTGTTTTTT; CDR3: CASSEALRAAPTNEKLFF
size: .; V: TRBV14; J: TRBJ2-3; D: .; DNA: TGTGCCAGCAGCCAACTAGAATTTACAGATACGCAGTATTTT; CDR3: CASSQLEFTDTQYF
size: .; V: TRBV29-1; J: TRBJ2-3; D: TRBD1; DNA: TGCAGCGTTGAAGATCTCAGGGGGCGAAGCACAGATACGCAGTATTTT; CDR3: CSVEDLRGRSTDTQYF
size: .; V: TRBV6-5; J: TRBJ1-5; D: TRBD1; DNA: TGTGCCAGCAGCTCCGGGACAGGGAGGAGTCAGCCCCAGCATTTT; CDR3: CASSSGTGRSQPQHF
size: .; V: TRBV7-2; J: TRBJ1-2; D: .; DNA: TGTGCCAGCAGTCCCACGACAGCTCCTAACTATGGCTACACCTTC; CDR3: CASSPTTAPNYGYTF
size: .; V: TRBV7-9; J: TRBJ2-7; D: .; DNA: TGTGCCAGCAGCTCCGCAGGGTTAAAGTACTTC; CDR3: CASSSAGLKYF
size: few; V: TRBV29-1; J: TRBJ1-1; D: TRBD1; DNA: TGCAGCGTTTCAACTTGGGACAGTTACACTGAAGCTTTCTTT; CDR3: CSVSTWDSYTEAFF
size: .; V: TRBV11-3; J: TRBJ2-2; D: .; DNA: TGTGCCAGCAGCGACCTAGGGCAGGGTGCGAACACCGGGGAGCTGTTTTTT; CDR3: CASSDLGQGANTGELFF
size: .; V: TRBV2; J: TRBJ1-2; D: TRBD1; DNA: TGTGCCAGCAGGGAGGGGGCCCCCTATGGCTACACCTTC; CDR3: CASREGAPYGYTF
size: .; V: TRBV5-1; J: TRBJ2-3; D: TRBD2; DNA: TGCGCCAGCAGCTTAGGGCTAGCGGGGAGCACAGATACGCAGTATTTT; CDR3: CASSLGLAGSTDTQYF
size: .; V: TRBV27; J: TRBJ1-5; D: TRBD1; DNA: TGTGCCAGCAGTCCCACCGACAGGGAGAGCAATCAGCCCCAGCATTTT; CDR3: CASSPTDRESNQPQHF
size: .; V: TRBV28; J: TRBJ2-5; D: TRBD2; DNA: TGTGCCAGCAGTTTATGGCGGGGGGGGCAAGAGACCCAGTACTTC; CDR3: CASSLWRGGQETQYF
size: .; V: TRBV5-1; J: TRBJ2-1; D: TRBD1; DNA: TGCGCCAGCAGCGCAATAGGGACAGGGAGCAATGAGCAGTTCTTC; CDR3: CASSAIGTGSNEQFF
size: .; V: TRBV5-1; J: TRBJ2-1; D: TRBD1; DNA: TGCGCCAGCCAACCCGGGACAGGGGGCCGGAATGAGCAGTTCTTC; CDR3: CASQPGTGGRNEQFF
size: few; V: TRBV7-7; J: TRBJ1-1; D: .; DNA: TGTGCCAGCAGCTTAGACAGGAACACTGAAGCTTTCTTT; CDR3: CASSLDRNTEAFF
size: .; V: TRBV27; J: TRBJ2-7; D: TRBD1; DNA: TGTGCCAGCAGTCCAGGACAGGGGTCTCTATACCACGAGCAGTACTTC; CDR3: CASSPGQGSLYHEQYF
size: .; V: TRBV13; J: TRBJ2-2; D: TRBD1; DNA: TGTGCCAGCAGCTCCAGGGACAGATGGACCGGGGAGCTGTTTTTT; CDR3: CASSSRDRWTGELFF
size: .; V: TRBV10-3; J: TRBJ2-3; D: TRBD1; DNA: TGTGCCATCAGTGGACAGGGGAGCACAGATACGCAGTATTTT; CDR3: CAISGQGSTDTQYF
size: .; V: TRBV6-1; J: TRBJ2-1; D: TRBD2; DNA: TGTGCCAGCTCGGTGAGCGGGGGGTTCTACAATGAGCAGTTCTTC; CDR3: CASSVSGGFYNEQFF
size: .; V: TRBV19; J: TRBJ1-2; D: .; DNA: TGTGCCAGCAACGACAGGAGATCTAACTATGGCTACACCTTC; CDR3: CASNDRRSNYGYTF
size: .; V: TRBV6-5; J: TRBJ2-3; D: .; DNA: TGTGCCAGCAGTAACTCCAGGGTCAGGAGCACAGATACGCAGTATTTT; CDR3: CASSNSRVRSTDTQYF
size: .; V: TRBV11-2; J: TRBJ1-2; D: .; DNA: TGTGCCAGCAGCCCTTGGGCCAACTATGGCTACACCTTC; CDR3: CASSPWANYGYTF
size: .; V: TRBV5-6; J: TRBJ1-2; D: TRBD1; DNA: TGTGCCAGCAGCTTGAAGGACAGGGGGTTCTTTACTACTTCCTACACCTTC; CDR3: CASSLKDRGFFTTSYTF
size: once; V: TRBV19; J: TRBJ1-5; D: .; DNA: TGTGCCAGTAGTATAGTAGGGGGGGGGATGCAGCCCCAGCATTTT; CDR3: CASSIVGGGMQPQHF
size: .; V: TRBV7-9; J: TRBJ2-5; D: TRBD2; DNA: TGTGCCAGCAGCTTAGGACTAGCGGGGGAGCAGTTGGAGACCCAGTACTTC; CDR3: CASSLGLAGEQLETQYF
size: once; V: TRBV11-2; J: TRBJ1-2; D: .; DNA: TGTGCCAGCAGCTTTGGACAGAATCCTATCTATGGCTACACCTTC; CDR3: CASSFGQNPIYGYTF
size: .; V: TRBV19; J: TRBJ1-6; D: TRBD1; DNA: TGTGCCAGTAGTGACAGGGTAAATAATTCACCCCTCCACTTT; CDR3: CASSDRVNNSPLHF
size: .; V: TRBV7-2; J: TRBJ2-5; D: .; DNA: TGTGCCAGCAAATTCGGATCGGGAGAGACCCAGTACTTC; CDR3: CASKFGSGETQYF
size: .; V: TRBV6-1; J: TRBJ1-5; D: .; DNA: TGTGCCAGCAGTGAGAACCCTGGTCGGCAGCCCCAGCATTTT; CDR3: CASSENPGRQPQHF
size: .; V: TRBV27; J: TRBJ2-1; D: .; DNA: TGTGCCAGCAGTTTCACGGGCAATGAGCAGTTCTTC; CDR3: CASSFTGNEQFF
size: .; V: TRBV7-2; J: TRBJ1-1; D: TRBD1; DNA: TGTGCCAGCAGCCTGGGCCTCAGGACAGGGGGCTATACTGAAGCTTTCTTT; CDR3: CASSLGLRTGGYTEAFF
size: .; V: TRBV7-2; J: TRBJ2-1; D: TRBD2; DNA: TGTGCCAGCAGTGCCCCGGGACTAGCGGGGTATAATGAGCAGTTCTTC; CDR3: CASSAPGLAGYNEQFF